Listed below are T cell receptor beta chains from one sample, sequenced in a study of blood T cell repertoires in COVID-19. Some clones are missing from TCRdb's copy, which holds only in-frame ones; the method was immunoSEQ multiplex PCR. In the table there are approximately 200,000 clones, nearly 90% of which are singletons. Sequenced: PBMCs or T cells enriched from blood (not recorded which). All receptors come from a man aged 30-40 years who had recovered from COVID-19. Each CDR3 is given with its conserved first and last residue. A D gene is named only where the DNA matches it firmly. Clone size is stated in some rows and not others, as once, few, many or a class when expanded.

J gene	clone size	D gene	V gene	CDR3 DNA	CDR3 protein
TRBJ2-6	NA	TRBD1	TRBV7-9	TGTGCCAGCAGCCTGGGACAGGGGATCTCTGGGGCCAACGTCCTGACTTTC	CASSLGQGISGANVLTF
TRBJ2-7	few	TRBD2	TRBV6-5	TGTGCCACTACTCGCAGCGGGAGGGCTGGCGAGCAGTACTTC	CATTRSGRAGEQYF
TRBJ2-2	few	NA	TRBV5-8	TGTGCCAGCAGCTTGGGCGTGGGGCCCGGGGAGCTGTTTTTT	CASSLGVGPGELFF
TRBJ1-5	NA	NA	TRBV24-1	TGTGCCACCAGCGCCCATCATTTAGGCGCGGTGGATAGCAATCAGCCCCAGCATTTT	CATSAHHLGAVDSNQPQHF
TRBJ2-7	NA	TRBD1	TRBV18	TGTGCCAGCTCCCAGGTGGGACAGGGGATCTACGAGCAGTACTTC	CASSQVGQGIYEQYF
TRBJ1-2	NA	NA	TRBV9	TGTGCCAGCAGCGCGACCGAGGGGGAGACCTGGTATGGCTACACCTTC	CASSATEGETWYGYTF
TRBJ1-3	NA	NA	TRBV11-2	TGTGCCAGCAGCCCAAGACAGACGAGCTCTGGAAACACCATATATTTT	CASSPRQTSSGNTIYF
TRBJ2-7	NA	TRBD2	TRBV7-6	TGTGCCAGCAGCTCGTCAACGACTAGCGGATTGTACGAGCAGTACTTC	CASSSSTTSGLYEQYF
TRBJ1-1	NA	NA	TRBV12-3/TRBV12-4	TGTGCCAGCACCCGGCCGGGGGGAACTGAAGCTTTCTTT	CASTRPGGTEAFF
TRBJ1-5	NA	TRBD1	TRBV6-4	TGTGCCAGCAGTACGGACAGGGGGCAGCCCCAGCATTTT	CASSTDRGQPQHF
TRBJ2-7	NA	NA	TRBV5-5	TGTGCCAGCAGTTCCCAAATGGGGCCCCCCTACGAGCAGTACTTC	CASSSQMGPPYEQYF
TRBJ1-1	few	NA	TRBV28	TGTGCCAGCAGTATCACAGGGTTGAACACTGAAGCTTTCTTT	CASSITGLNTEAFF
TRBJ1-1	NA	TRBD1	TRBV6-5	TGTGCCAGCAGTTATCAGGGGGCTGAAGCTTTCTTT	CASSYQGAEAFF
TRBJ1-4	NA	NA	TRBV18	TGTGCCAGCTCCCCCCGGGAAGGGTTTAATGAAAAACTGTTTTTT	CASSPREGFNEKLFF
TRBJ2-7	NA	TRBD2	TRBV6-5	TGTGCCAGCAGGCGAGCGGGGGCCTACGAGCAGTACTTC	CASRRAGAYEQYF
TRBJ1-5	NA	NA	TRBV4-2	TGTGCCAGCAGCCGTTCAAATACAATTATGCAGCCCCAGCATTTT	CASSRSNTIMQPQHF
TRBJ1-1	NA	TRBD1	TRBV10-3	TGTGCCATCAGTGCGCCGGGACAGGGGACTGAAGCTTTCTTT	CAISAPGQGTEAFF
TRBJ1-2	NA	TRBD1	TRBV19	TGTGCCAGTAGTATAAGGACAGGGGTTGATGGCTACACCTTC	CASSIRTGVDGYTF
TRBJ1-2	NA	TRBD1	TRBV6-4	TGTGCCAGCAGTACAGGGGTGGCGGGCTATGGCTACACCTTC	CASSTGVAGYGYTF
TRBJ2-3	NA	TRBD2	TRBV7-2	TGTGCCAGCAGTACCCCGGGACTAGGCGGCGATACGCAGTATTTT	CASSTPGLGGDTQYF
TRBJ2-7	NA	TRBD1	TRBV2	TGTGCCAGCAGTGAAGCCGACAGGGCCGGCTCCTACGAGCAGTACTTC	CASSEADRAGSYEQYF
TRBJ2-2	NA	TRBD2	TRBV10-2	TGCGCCAGCAGTGAACTAGCGGGATACACCGGGGAGCTGTTTTTT	CASSELAGYTGELFF
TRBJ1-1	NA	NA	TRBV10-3	TGTGCCATTAATCAGGGACAGAACACTGAAGCTTTCTTT	CAINQGQNTEAFF
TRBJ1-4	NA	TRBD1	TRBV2	TGTGCCAGCAGGGGGACAGGGGACGAAAAACTGTTTTTT	CASRGTGDEKLFF
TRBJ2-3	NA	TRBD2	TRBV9	TGTGCCAGCATGCGGGGGGGAGGCACAGATACGCAGTATTTT	CASMRGGGTDTQYF
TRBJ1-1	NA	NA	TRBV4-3	TGCGCCAGCAGCCAAGTTGGCGGGGGAGGCACTGAAGCTTTCTTT	CASSQVGGGGTEAFF
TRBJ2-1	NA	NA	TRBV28	TGTGCCAGCGGTTTACGGGAGCAGTTCTTC	CASGLREQFF
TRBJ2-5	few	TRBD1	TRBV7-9	TGTGCCAGCAGCGCCCAGACAGGGGCGGGAGAGACCCAGTACTTC	CASSAQTGAGETQYF
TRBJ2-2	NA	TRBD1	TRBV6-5	TGTGCCAGCAGCTATCGGACAGGGGACGGGGAGCTGTTTTTT	CASSYRTGDGELFF
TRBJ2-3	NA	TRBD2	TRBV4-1	TGCGCCAGCAGCCCGCGGGGTAGCGGGGGCGGAGATACGCAGTATTTT	CASSPRGSGGGDTQYF
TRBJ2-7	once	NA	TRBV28	TGTGCCAGCAGTTTCGACAGGCGAGGTTACGAGCAGTACTTC	CASSFDRRGYEQYF
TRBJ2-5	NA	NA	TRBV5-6	TGTGCCAGCAGTGTCGAGGAGACCCAGTACTTC	CASSVEETQYF
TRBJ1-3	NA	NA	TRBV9	TGTGCCAGCAGCGTAGATTCGGGGGGAAACACCATATATTTT	CASSVDSGGNTIYF
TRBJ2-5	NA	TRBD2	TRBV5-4	TGTGCCAGCCAACCCCCGGGGAGGGCCGGGGAGACCCAGTACTTC	CASQPPGRAGETQYF
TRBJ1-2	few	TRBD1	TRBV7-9	TGTGCCAGCAGTGGACAGGGTTGGTATGGCTACACCTTC	CASSGQGWYGYTF
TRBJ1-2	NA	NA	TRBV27	TGTGCCAGCAGTTTAGTAAGGGGCAGCTTATATGGCTACACCTTC	CASSLVRGSLYGYTF
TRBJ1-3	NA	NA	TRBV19	TGTGCCAGTAGTAGCTGGAGCTCTGGAAACACCATATATTTT	CASSSWSSGNTIYF
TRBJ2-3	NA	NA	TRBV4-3	TGCGCCAGCAGCCCAGGGACTTCTCGCACAGATACGCAGTATTTT	CASSPGTSRTDTQYF
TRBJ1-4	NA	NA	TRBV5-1	TGCGCCAGCAGCTTGGCGTCCGGGACTAATGAAAAACTGTTTTTT	CASSLASGTNEKLFF
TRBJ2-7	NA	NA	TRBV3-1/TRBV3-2	TGTGCCAGCAGCCAAGATCTCAACATGTACGAGCAGTACTTC	CASSQDLNMYEQYF
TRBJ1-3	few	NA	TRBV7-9	TGTGCCAGCAGCATGGACAGTTTCTTCTCTGGAAACACCATATATTTT	CASSMDSFFSGNTIYF
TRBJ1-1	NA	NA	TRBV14	TGTGCCAGCAGCTCCCAATCGGCCATCGGGTCCCGTTATCCTAACACTGAAGCTTTCTTT	CASSSQSAIGSRYPNTEAFF
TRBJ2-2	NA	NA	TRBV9	TGTGCCAGCGGCCGGGACTTCTCCCTCGGGGGCGGGGAGCTGTTTTTT	CASGRDFSLGGGELFF
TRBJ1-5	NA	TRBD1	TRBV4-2	TGTGCCAGCAGCCAAGAATGGGGGGACAGTGATCAGCCCCAGCATTTT	CASSQEWGDSDQPQHF
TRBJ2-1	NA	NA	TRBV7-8	TGTGCCAGCAGCTTAGTGGCTGAGCAGTTCTTC	CASSLVAEQFF
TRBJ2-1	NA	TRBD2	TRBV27	TGTGCCAGCAGTTCAAGGACTAGCGGGATTATTTACAATGAGCAGTTCTTC	CASSSRTSGIIYNEQFF
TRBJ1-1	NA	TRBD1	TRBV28	TGTGCCAGCAACGGACAGGGATCGAACACTGAAGCTTTCTTT	CASNGQGSNTEAFF
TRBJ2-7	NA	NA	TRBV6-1	TGTGCCAGCAGTGATACTCCTGGTTACGAGCAGTACTTC	CASSDTPGYEQYF
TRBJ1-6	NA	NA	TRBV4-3	TGCGCCAGCAGCCACATCCTTCAGGCTAACAATTCACCCCTCCACTTT	CASSHILQANNSPLHF
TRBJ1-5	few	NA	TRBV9	TGTGCCAGCAGCGTAGGGGAGTTCCAGCCCCAGCATTTT	CASSVGEFQPQHF
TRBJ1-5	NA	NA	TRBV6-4	TGTGCCAGCAGTGTTCTCTGCAGGGCCAGCAATCAGCCCCAGCATTTT	CASSVLCRASNQPQHF
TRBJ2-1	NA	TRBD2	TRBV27	TGTGGCGCGGGGAGGGACGGGGTCGGAGAGCAGTTCTTC	CGAGRDGVGEQFF
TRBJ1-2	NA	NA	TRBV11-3	TGTGCCAGCAGCTTCACTACAGGTGCTGGCTACACCTTC	CASSFTTGAGYTF
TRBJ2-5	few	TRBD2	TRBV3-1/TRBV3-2	TGTGCCAGCAGCCAATTTAGCGGGGGAGGCCAAGAGACCCAGTACTTC	CASSQFSGGGQETQYF
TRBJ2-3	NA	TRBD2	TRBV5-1	TGCGCCAGCAGCCCCGTTCGGAGTAGCGGGGATACGCAGTATTTT	CASSPVRSSGDTQYF